This T cell receptor beta chain was recovered during a study of blood T cell repertoires in COVID-19. Study information: The origin of the acute and convalescent COVID-19 samples was the United States, Italy and Spain.

The CDR3 contains 13 residues. Germline assignment: CDR1 ENHRY and CDR2 SYGVKD. V dropped 3 bases and J dropped 4 bases, with 7 bases sitting between them. The method was immunoSEQ multiplex PCR; TCRdb's version includes in-frame clones alone and lacks a portion of them. The data hold more than 350,000 clones, with around 87% observed a single time. Living in under 30 US areas, the participants were between roughly 18 and 90 years of age. Participants' reported clinical history set cohort assignment. The sample taken for sequencing was PBMCs or T cells enriched from blood (not recorded which). This clonotype originated in a woman aged 45-59 years who had recovered from COVID-19. The V gene is TRBV10-3, the J gene TRBJ1-5, with D possibly being TRBD1 (6 bases). Here the CDR3 DNA reads TGTGCCATCAGTGAAGACAGGAATCAGCCCCAGCATTTT. Translating gives CAISEDRNQPQHF.